This T cell receptor beta chain was identified during a study of blood T cell repertoires in COVID-19. Study summary: The analysed material was cDNA or gDNA that came from T cells, B-cell-depleted T cells, or PBMCs.

The CDR3 consists of 17 residues. V gave up 4 bases and J gave up 3 bases; unmatched junction bases: 11. In germline, CDR1 is SGDLS, CDR2 YYNGEE. In the authors' workflow: Reference gene primer amplification yielded estimated nucleated cell counts. The protocol was immunoSEQ multiplex PCR, while the TCRdb copy is restricted to in-frame clones and leaves out a portion. For V, J and clone size, that table is used; D and trimming come from the DNA. Of fewer than 650,000 clones listed, 70% to 90% are singletons. Seattle patients were enrolled while actively infected and followed longitudinally. Source material: peripheral blood. This chain links TRBV9 with TRBJ1-1, with 11 nucleotides matching TRBD1. The TCR sequence derives from a woman aged 45-59 years with COVID-19, enrolled during active disease. CDR3 amino acids: CASSHLGQGGEDTEAFF. CDR3 DNA: TGTGCCAGCAGCCATTTGGGACAGGGGGGAGAGGACACTGAAGCTTTCTTT.